A selection of T cell receptor beta chains follows, all from one sample in a study of T cell responses to AZD1222 COVID-19 vaccine. Produced via immunoSEQ multiplex PCR; TCRdb's table is partial and in-frame only. The repertoire holds some 140,000 clones, roughly 90% seen once, with roughly 2% in the top ten. Here the sequenced sample was peripheral blood, taken on day 0 of AZD1222 vaccination. Every receptor here comes from an adult in good health. CDR3s include the opening cysteine and the closing phenylalanine or tryptophan. Each record gives: CDR3 length, V gene, J gene, CDR3 protein.

>14|TRBV19|TRBJ2-5
CASSTTGGRETQYF
>16|TRBV4-1|TRBJ1-2
CASSQKIGQGRDGYTF
>19|TRBV6-1|TRBJ2-3
CASSESQTSGGLGTDTQYF
>14|TRBV7-3|TRBJ1-1
CASSLSDRGTEAFF
>13|TRBV6-5|TRBJ2-1
CASTGLDHNEQFF
>12|TRBV30|TRBJ1-1
CAWSAGSTEAFF
>18|TRBV28|TRBJ2-7
CASSKSRGSGSRAYEQYF
>15|TRBV13|TRBJ2-7
CASSAPGQGDYEQYF
>13|TRBV3-1/TRBV3-2|TRBJ2-1
CASSQRGSNEQFF
>16|TRBV27|TRBJ2-7
CASSSPGSGKLYEQYF
>12|TRBV4-2|TRBJ1-2
CASSQGNYGYTF
>11|TRBV12-3/TRBV12-4|TRBJ1-2
CASSFGHDYTF
>17|TRBV7-9|TRBJ2-1
CASSLAILAALYNEQFF
>13|TRBV5-1|TRBJ1-3
CASSLDSGNTIYF
>16|TRBV25-1|TRBJ2-6
CASSDTQGPRANVLTF
>13|TRBV5-1|TRBJ1-1
CASSLETHTEAFF
>14|TRBV7-9|TRBJ2-7
CASSSRDSSYEQYF
>18|TRBV7-3|TRBJ1-6
CASSLTSYRDRGHSPLHF
>16|TRBV7-9|TRBJ2-3
CASSETSGRATDTQYF
>17|TRBV7-9|TRBJ2-6
CASSLGAGASGANVLTF
>15|TRBV14|TRBJ1-2
CASSLYGQGNYGYTF
>19|TRBV4-2|TRBJ1-4
CASSPIHGTGWVTNEKLFF
>15|TRBV11-2|TRBJ1-2
CASTYSPGQGHGYTF
>15|TRBV27|TRBJ2-7
CASSLLPGASYEQYF
>17|TRBV5-5|TRBJ1-4
CASSLEKTGISNEKLFF
>16|TRBV19|TRBJ1-1
CASKDRGGQANTEAFF
>15|TRBV29-1|TRBJ2-3
CSVVKRQVGKDTQYF
>14|TRBV19|TRBJ1-1
CASRDGQPNTEAFF
>13|TRBV18|TRBJ1-1
CASSPRGGTEAFF
>15|TRBV10-1|TRBJ2-7
CASSSTGTGVPEQYF
>14|TRBV2|TRBJ1-2
CASRETGVNYGYTF
>15|TRBV9|TRBJ1-6
CASSERTGSNSPLHF
>13|TRBV27|TRBJ1-2
CASSFRRAGGYTF
>15|TRBV5-5|TRBJ1-1
CASSPSGGLNTEAFF
>13|TRBV5-4|TRBJ2-2
CASSQTGDRELFF
>15|TRBV2|TRBJ1-5
CASSEVRTDNQPQHF
>16|TRBV5-1|TRBJ1-1
CASSLMGVDSGTEAFF
>15|TRBV12-5|TRBJ1-1
CASAPPGQGNTEAFF
>13|TRBV24-1|TRBJ1-2
CATSDERGYGYTF
>17|TRBV15|TRBJ1-3
CATSSTGTAVSGNTIYF
>14|TRBV11-1|TRBJ1-1
CASSLVFDWGEAFF
>13|TRBV12-5|TRBJ1-1
CASGAQGGTEAFF
>13|TRBV24-1|TRBJ2-3
CATSSGNTDTQYF
>14|TRBV5-1|TRBJ2-5
CASSPGRGQETQYF
>16|TRBV5-1|TRBJ2-1
CASSPEGQGTYNEQFF
>15|TRBV27|TRBJ1-1
CASSWRYDGDKEAFF
>14|TRBV19|TRBJ1-2
CASTVETGTYGYTF
>14|TRBV14|TRBJ1-1
CASSQEIRGAEAFF
>16|TRBV19|TRBJ2-7
CASSPGTGVASYEQYF
>14|TRBV3-1/TRBV3-2|TRBJ1-2
CAITPPGLSFGYTF
>13|TRBV5-4|TRBJ2-1
CASSSRNYNEQFF
>15|TRBV19|TRBJ2-1
CASGISGGSYNEQFF
>16|TRBV3-1/TRBV3-2|TRBJ2-7
CASSLYRDRRSYEQYF
>16|TRBV6-5|TRBJ2-6
CASSYSSRAGANVLTF